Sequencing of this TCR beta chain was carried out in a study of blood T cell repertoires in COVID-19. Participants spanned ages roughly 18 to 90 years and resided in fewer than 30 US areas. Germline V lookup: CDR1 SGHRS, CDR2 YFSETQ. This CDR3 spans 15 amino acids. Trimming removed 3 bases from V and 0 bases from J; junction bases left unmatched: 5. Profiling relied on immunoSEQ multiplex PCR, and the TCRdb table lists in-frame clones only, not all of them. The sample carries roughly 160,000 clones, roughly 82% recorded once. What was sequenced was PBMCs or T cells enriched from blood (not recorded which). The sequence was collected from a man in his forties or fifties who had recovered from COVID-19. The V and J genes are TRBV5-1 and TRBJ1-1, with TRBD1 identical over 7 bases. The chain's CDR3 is CASSSRQGLNTEAFF. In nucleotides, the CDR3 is TGCGCCAGCAGCTCCCGACAGGGTCTGAACACTGAAGCTTTCTTT. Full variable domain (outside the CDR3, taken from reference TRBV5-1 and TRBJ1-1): KAGVTQTPRYLIKTRGQQVTLSCSPISGHRSVSWYQQTPGQGLQFLFEYFSETQRNKGNFPGRFSGRQFSNSRSEMNVSTLELGDSALYLCASSSRQGLNTEAFFGQGTRLTVV.